The rows below give T cell receptor beta chains drawn from one sample of a study of T-cell reconstitution after alpha-beta-depleted transplantation in children. TCRdb analysed the PCR reads with MiXCR anew, one entry per CDR3 protein. The table has hundreds of thousands of distinct CDR3 sequences, under 15% seen once. The sample in question was PBMCs, mostly from graft donor cells, obtained 360 days after TCRalphabeta/CD19-depleted stem cell transplant. These TCRs come from a male patient younger than 18 who had a stem cell transplant for acute myeloid leukemia, so the T cells may come from the graft donor. Each CDR3 is given with its conserved first and last residue. The order of the fields is D gene, J gene, clone size, V gene, CDR3 protein, CDR3 DNA. A D gene is named only where the DNA matches it firmly. The size entry is marked missing in some rows and otherwise reads once, few, many or a size class.

D: .
J: TRBJ2-7
size: .
V: TRBV5-6
CDR3: CASSLAMASYEQYF
DNA: TGTGCCAGCAGCTTGGCCATGGCGTCCTACGAGCAGTACTTC

D: TRBD2
J: TRBJ2-6
size: few
V: TRBV25-1
CDR3: CASSPGLAGSGANVLTF
DNA: TGTGCCAGCAGTCCGGGACTAGCGGGTTCTGGGGCCAACGTCCTGACTTTC

D: .
J: TRBJ2-7
size: .
V: TRBV28
CDR3: CASSLSGWGYEQYF
DNA: TGTGCCAGCAGTTTATCAGGGTGGGGCTACGAGCAGTACTTC

D: .
J: TRBJ2-3
size: few
V: TRBV24-1
CDR3: CATSDLPALASTDTQYF
DNA: TGTGCCACCAGTGATTTGCCGGCACTAGCCTCCACAGATACGCAGTATTTT

D: .
J: TRBJ1-1
size: .
V: TRBV6-5
CDR3: CASSSLTENTEAFF
DNA: TGTGCCAGCAGTTCCCTAACTGAGAACACTGAAGCTTTCTTT

D: TRBD2
J: TRBJ2-7
size: .
V: TRBV7-6
CDR3: CASSLGASGRSYEQYF
DNA: TGTGCCAGCAGCTTAGGGGCTAGCGGGAGGTCGTACGAGCAGTACTTC

D: TRBD1
J: TRBJ2-7
size: many
V: TRBV28
CDR3: CASSLSPPTGPEQYF
DNA: TGTGCCAGCAGTTTATCCCCACCGACAGGGCCCGAGCAGTACTTC

D: TRBD2
J: TRBJ2-3
size: many
V: TRBV28
CDR3: CASSLWTSGSTDTQYF
DNA: TGTGCCAGCAGTTTATGGACTAGCGGGAGCACAGATACGCAGTATTTT

D: .
J: TRBJ2-5
size: few
V: TRBV12-5
CDR3: CAPSPEEQETQYF
DNA: TGTGCTCCTTCTCCGGAGGAACAAGAGACCCAGTACTTC

D: TRBD1
J: TRBJ1-1
size: .
V: TRBV5-1
CDR3: CASSFPHGTGVNTEAFF
DNA: TGCGCCAGCAGCTTTCCCCATGGGACAGGGGTGAACACTGAAGCTTTCTTT

D: .
J: TRBJ2-2
size: .
V: TRBV3-1
CDR3: CASSQEGFTGELFF
DNA: TGTGCCAGCAGCCAAGAAGGTTTCACCGGGGAGCTGTTTTTT

D: .
J: TRBJ2-7
size: .
V: TRBV21-1
CDR3: CASSKGSYEQYF
DNA: TGTGCCAGCAGCAAAGGGTCCTACGAGCAGTACTTC

D: TRBD2
J: TRBJ2-2
size: many
V: TRBV11-2
CDR3: CASSLPRLAGGPLAGELFF
DNA: TGTGCCAGCAGCCTCCCGAGACTAGCGGGAGGGCCCTTGGCCGGGGAGCTGTTTTTT

D: .
J: TRBJ2-2
size: .
V: TRBV12-3/TRBV12-4
CDR3: CASSLGSGAMNTGELFF
DNA: TGTGCCAGCAGTTTAGGTTCAGGGGCGATGAACACCGGGGAGCTGTTTTTT

D: TRBD2
J: TRBJ2-4
size: few
V: TRBV11-2
CDR3: CASSLSGTRNIQYF
DNA: TGTGCCAGCAGCTTATCGGGGACTAGGAACATTCAGTACTTC

D: .
J: TRBJ2-7
size: .
V: TRBV18
CDR3: CASSPLPITVHNEQYF
DNA: TGTGCCAGCTCACCATTACCAATCACAGTGCACAACGAGCAGTACTTC

D: TRBD1
J: TRBJ2-5
size: .
V: TRBV7-2
CDR3: CASSLRDRGATQYF
DNA: TGTGCCAGCAGCCTACGGGACAGGGGGGCGACCCAGTACTTC

D: .
J: TRBJ2-2
size: .
V: TRBV4-2
CDR3: CASSPEFTGELFF
DNA: TGTGCCAGCAGCCCAGAGTTCACCGGGGAGCTGTTTTTT

D: .
J: TRBJ2-7
size: .
V: TRBV5-1
CDR3: CASSLGGWYEQYF
DNA: TGCGCCAGCAGCTTAGGGGGTTGGTACGAGCAGTACTTC

D: .
J: TRBJ1-6
size: .
V: TRBV20-1
CDR3: CSARSVGNSPLHF
DNA: TGCAGTGCAAGAAGCGTGGGAAATTCACCCCTCCACTTT

D: TRBD2
J: TRBJ2-3
size: .
V: TRBV28
CDR3: CASSLREGPRSTDTQYF
DNA: TGTGCCAGCAGTTTACGGGAGGGCCCCCGTAGCACAGATACGCAGTATTTT

D: TRBD2
J: TRBJ2-7
size: few
V: TRBV28
CDR3: CASSASRGRVGKNEQYF
DNA: TGTGCCAGCAGTGCTTCCCGAGGGAGGGTAGGAAAGAACGAGCAGTACTTC

D: .
J: TRBJ2-7
size: many
V: TRBV28
CDR3: CASSLLVGKGGEQYF
DNA: TGTGCCAGCAGTTTATTGGTTGGAAAGGGAGGCGAGCAGTACTTC

D: .
J: TRBJ2-7
size: once
V: TRBV3-1
CDR3: CATCQDVGRGWYEQYF
DNA: TGTGCCACCTGCCAAGATGTGGGCAGGGGTTGGTACGAGCAGTACTTC

D: TRBD1
J: TRBJ2-7
size: .
V: TRBV9
CDR3: CASSPIGQGVYEQYF
DNA: TGTGCCAGCAGCCCGATCGGACAGGGAGTCTACGAGCAGTACTTC

D: .
J: TRBJ2-2
size: .
V: TRBV6-1
CDR3: CASAPWDVSIGELFF
DNA: TGTGCCAGCGCCCCTTGGGATGTGTCAATCGGGGAGCTGTTTTTT

D: .
J: TRBJ1-2
size: many
V: TRBV7-9
CDR3: CASSLKTIVGYTF
DNA: TGTGCCAGCAGCTTAAAGACAATTGTCGGCTACACCTTC